A selection of T cell receptor beta chains follows, all from one sample in a study of beta chain features in type 1 diabetes. Libraries were prepared by immunoSEQ multiplex PCR; TCRdb keeps only in-frame clonotypes and omits some of them. The data contain around 300,000 clones, around 13% of them seen just once; the ten biggest clones take up 5.5% to 7.5%. Sequenced: central memory CD4+ T cells from blood. These TCRs come from a man under 40 in good health. CDR3s leave out the opening cysteine and the closing phenylalanine or tryptophan.

>TRBV7-2|TRBJ2-1
ASSLGRAGLNEQF
>TRBV15|TRBJ1-4
ATSGDAYEKLF
>TRBV11-2|TRBJ1-2
ASSLMGKFGYT
>TRBV5-1|TRBJ1-5
ASSLRSEDSNQPQH
>TRBV12-5|TRBJ2-1
ASGWGDSKSNEQF
>TRBV30|TRBJ2-5
AWSRRVGTQY
>TRBV5-6|TRBJ1-4
ASSLVRAKGEKLF
>TRBV4-3|NA
ASSQTTAYEQY
>TRBV14|TRBJ1-2
ASSLWGTNYGYT
>TRBV4-3|TRBJ2-2
ASSQAARGNTGELF
>TRBV19|TRBJ2-2
ASSIDLGLAYSDTGELF
>TRBV7-2|TRBJ2-6
ASGETNVLT
>TRBV7-3|TRBJ2-2
ASSPQPRSRGPGELF
>TRBV11-2|TRBJ2-1
ASRPTGAFDNEQF
>TRBV15|TRBJ2-2
ATSRERGQHTGELF
>TRBV6-1|TRBJ2-1
ASSERGDRGQF
>TRBV4-3|TRBJ1-5
ASSQDLRGDQPQH
>TRBV5-5|TRBJ1-5
ASSLAINGNQPQH
>TRBV9|TRBJ1-4
ASSGGPFAREKLF
>TRBV6-6|TRBJ2-1
ASSPSGRAHNEQF
>TRBV4-2|TRBJ1-1
ASSQGSVSGTEAF
>TRBV19|TRBJ2-1
ASSLRRLAGEQF
>TRBV4-2|TRBJ2-3
ASSQTTDTQY
>TRBV9|TRBJ2-2
ASSSDYWELF
>TRBV7-9|TRBJ1-1
ASSLSLNTEAF
>TRBV30|TRBJ1-3
ASGTGGGNTIY
>TRBV11-3|TRBJ2-5
ASSFPTGSETQY
>TRBV10-3|TRBJ1-4
AISESNRAGATNEKLF
>TRBV6-5|TRBJ2-7
ASSKQGWQY
>TRBV7-9|TRBJ1-1
ASSLSDEAF
>TRBV19|TRBJ1-1
ATRQGRNTEAF
>TRBV21-1|TRBJ2-7
ASRLQGSSYEQY
>TRBV10-3|TRBJ1-2
ASSYDSRTVYGYT
>TRBV4-2|TRBJ2-3
ASSQESAASGRLSTDTQY
>TRBV19|TRBJ1-2
ASSIDGQGKGGYT
>TRBV6-5|TRBJ2-7
ASSYSIYGSYEQY
>TRBV25-1|TRBJ1-2
ASSIGGNYGYT
>TRBV7-2|TRBJ2-3
ASSLNRGGPLTDTQY
>TRBV19|TRBJ2-6
ASSMRGGGANVLT
>TRBV5-4|TRBJ1-2
ASSSRQGGGYT
>TRBV11-3|TRBJ2-5
ASSLDGRPQETQY
>TRBV7-2|TRBJ1-5
ASSLALGGARNQPQH
>TRBV6-5|TRBJ1-1
ASSYSGALNTEAF
>TRBV11-2|TRBJ2-5
ATADRVLGEQY
>TRBV10-3|TRBJ2-7
AISGTDYEQY
>TRBV7-2|TRBJ2-5
ASSLSSRGQETQY
>TRBV7-2|TRBJ2-5
ASSLAPGTSPGETQY
>TRBV27|TRBJ1-2
ASTRQGGKNVGYT
>TRBV6-5|TRBJ2-3
ASSYDQQGSPDTQY
>TRBV7-2|TRBJ1-2
ASSRTGSGTSYGYT
>TRBV6-5|TRBJ1-1
ASRQGRTEAF
>TRBV30|TRBJ1-6
AWTGEDSPLH
>TRBV5-4|TRBJ1-1
ASSNLDRGATEAF
>TRBV20-1|TRBJ2-5
SASYQETQY
>TRBV20-1|TRBJ2-3
SAEQGDAQY
>TRBV19|TRBJ2-3
ASSAGQGPTDTQY
>TRBV5-1|TRBJ2-3
ASTQLAGGQGDTQY
>TRBV7-7|TRBJ2-1
ASSADRAVSYNEQF
>TRBV27|TRBJ1-2
ASSPQGSDGYT
>TRBV7-9|TRBJ1-3
ASSLSSGNTIY